The next 24 T cell receptor beta chains were all read from a single sample in a study of T-cell reconstitution after alpha-beta-depleted transplantation in children. Preparation of the TCRbeta library involved a method that used unique molecular identifiers. TCRdb reprocessed the PCR reads with MiXCR, giving one entry per CDR3 protein. The data show about 460,000 distinct CDR3 sequences, about an eighth seen once. Source: PBMCs from the stem cell graft donor, taken from the stem cell graft. The receptor source for this set is a human donor who donated a stem cell graft to a child with combined immunodeficiency.

This clonotype was detected ten times or more. This rearrangement joins TRBV7-3 to TRBJ2-3; weak D call: TRBD1 (7 bases). Germline assignment: CDR1 SGHTA and CDR2 FQGTGA. Deletions cut 4 bases from V and 3 bases from J, with 14 bases between. This CDR3 has 15 residues. The CDR3 protein is CASSYQGGRTDTQYF. The CDR3, as DNA: TGTGCCAGCAGCTATCAGGGGGGAAGGACAGATACGCAGTATTTT.

This clonotype has just a few counts. The gene calls are TRBV12-3 or TRBV12-4 and TRBJ2-3, with 9 positions matching TRBD1. Trimming took 3 bases from V and 4 from J; bases not matched to a gene: 8. This CDR3 has 16 amino acids. The CDR3 here is CASSFIWGQGPDTQYF. The CDR3 region has the DNA TGTGCCAGCAGTTTTATCTGGGGACAGGGCCCAGATACGCAGTATTTT.

At least ten counts were recorded for this clonotype. The chain links TRBV12-3 or TRBV12-4 to TRBJ2-5; D unresolved. The CDR3 is 12 residues long. Trimming left V 6 bases short and J 0 bases short, with 5 bases between. The CDR3 sequence is CASRGNQETQYF. The CDR3 bases are TGTGCCAGCAGGGGGAACCAAGAGACCCAGTACTTC.

The chain employs TRBV6-1 and TRBJ2-1; TRBD2 aligns across 7 bases. The junction had 1 base not matched to a gene; V was cut back by 2 bases and J by 0 bases. This CDR3 spans 15 amino acids. Germline CDR1 is MNHNS and CDR2 is SASEGT. CDR3 in amino acids: CASSEPGGSYNEQFF. The CDR3 DNA follows: TGTGCCAGCAGTGAACCGGGGGGCTCCTACAATGAGCAGTTCTTC.

This clonotype was observed a few times. The J gene is TRBJ2-7, the V gene TRBV18, with 8 bases that match TRBD2. In germline, CDR1 is KGHSH, CDR2 LQKENI. The CDR3 extends over 18 amino acids. The J segment lost 0 bases and the V segment lost 6 bases, leaving 16 bases of the junction unmatched. The CDR3 is CASSYTQREPTSSYEQYF. The CDR3 nucleotides read TGTGCCAGCTCTTATACCCAGCGGGAGCCCACGAGCTCCTACGAGCAGTACTTC. Using reference TRBV18 and TRBJ2-7 for the parts outside the CDR3, the full variable domain is NAGVMQNPRHLVRRRGQEARLRCSPMKGHSHVYWYRQLPEEGLKFMVYLQKENIIDESGMPKERFSAEFPKEGPSILRIQQVVRGDSAAYFCASSYTQREPTSSYEQYFGPGTRLTVT.

This clonotype has only a few counts. V gene TRBV6-2 or TRBV6-3 combines with J gene TRBJ2-2, with unresolved D. The germline gives CDR1 MNHEY, CDR2 SVGEGT. The germline V and J ends were trimmed by 6 bases and 7 bases, with 6 bases remaining between them. This CDR3 contains 11 residues. CDR3 amino acids: CASSRIGELFF. CDR3 nucleotides: TGTGCCAGCAGCCGCATCGGGGAGCTGTTTTTT.

This clonotype was found many times. The chain links TRBV9 to TRBJ2-3; TRBD2 is a possible D gene (6 bases). Germline values: CDR1 SGDLS, CDR2 YYNGEE. V was trimmed by 2 bases and J by 1 base, leaving 14 bases between them. This CDR3 has 16 amino acids. CDR3 DNA sequence: TGTGCCAGCAGCGTGAGATTAGCGGACCGCACAGATACGCAGTATTTT. Translated: CASSVRLADRTDTQYF.

This clonotype was seen more than once but under ten times. This chain joins TRBV7-9 and TRBJ1-4; D ambiguous. From germline, CDR1 is SEHNR and CDR2 FQNEAQ (reference sequence). This CDR3 region has 14 residues. The ends were cut back, 6 bases at V and 8 bases at J, with 16 bases in the middle. The CDR3 DNA follows: TGTGCCAGCAGTTCTGCTCGGGCGGGGGAAAAACTGTTTTTT. Amino acid sequence: CASSSARAGEKLFF. The variable domain in full, completed from reference TRBV7-9 and TRBJ1-4, reads DTGVSQNPRHKITKRGQNVTFRCDPISEHNRLYWYRQTLGQGPEFLTYFQNEAQLEKSRLLSDRFSAERPKGSFSTLEIQRTEQGDSAMYLCASSSARAGEKLFFGSGTQLSVL.

This clonotype was observed a handful of times. The V and J genes are TRBV6-2 or TRBV6-3 and TRBJ1-2; possible D gene TRBD1, 6 bases. The CDR3 extends over 12 amino acids. V was trimmed by 5 bases and J by 5 bases, leaving 9 bases between them. CDR1 and CDR2 (germline): MNHEY, SVGEGT. The CDR3 protein is CASSTTGYGYTF. The CDR3 region has the DNA TGTGCCAGCAGTACGACAGGTTATGGCTACACCTTC.

This clonotype was observed a few times. This rearrangement joins TRBV12-3 or TRBV12-4 to TRBJ2-6, with D possibly being TRBD1 (6 bases). This CDR3 comprises 18 residues. Trimming pared 6 bases from V and 0 bases from J, leaving 18 bases between. The CDR3 sequence is CASSHWDKAISGANVLTF. In DNA form, the CDR3 reads TGTGCCAGCAGCCACTGGGACAAGGCTATCTCTGGGGCCAACGTCCTGACTTTC.

In this sample, this clonotype turned up many times. The chain links TRBV7-9 to TRBJ2-1; the match to TRBD2 covers 13 bases. Germline V gene sequence: CDR1 SEHNR, CDR2 FQNEAQ (reference sequence). With V trimmed by 4 bases and J by 10 bases, 7 bases remained unmatched. The CDR3 has 15 amino acids. The CDR3 bases are TGTGCCAGCAGCTCCGGGACTAGCGGGGTAAGGGAGCAGTTCTTC. It encodes CASSSGTSGVREQFF.

This clonotype was recorded a few times. V gene TRBV9 combines with J gene TRBJ1-1, with unresolved D. With 0 bases removed from V and 3 bases from J, the gap between germline ends came to 6 bases. CDR1 is SGDLS, CDR2 YYNGEE, per germline. The CDR3 contains 13 residues. This chain's CDR3 is CASSVVEYTEAFF. CDR3 DNA: TGTGCCAGCAGCGTAGTGGAGTACACTGAAGCTTTCTTT.

There are many counts of this clonotype. The chain employs TRBV5-6 and TRBJ1-1; no clear D gene. CDR1 is SGHDT and CDR2 is YYEEEE in the germline V gene. V shed 1 base and J shed 4 bases, with 5 bases lying between them. CDR3 length: 12 amino acids. CDR3 protein: CASSLWTTEAFF. CDR3 DNA: TGTGCCAGCAGCTTGTGGACCACTGAAGCTTTCTTT.

V gene TRBV7-8 combines with J gene TRBJ2-4; D is unresolved. The CDR3 totals 16 residues. The germline gives CDR1 SGHVS, CDR2 FQNEAQ. Trimming pared 6 bases from V and 0 bases from J, leaving 15 bases between. CDR3 coding DNA: TGTGCCAGCAGACCCGGGTCAGAAATAGCCAAAAACATTCAGTACTTC. Protein product: CASRPGSEIAKNIQYF. The full variable domain, in which reference TRBV7-8 and TRBJ2-4 provide the parts outside the CDR3, is GAGVSQSPRYKVAKRGQDVALRCDPISGHVSLFWYQQALGQGPEFLTYFQNEAQLDKSGLPSDRFFAERPEGSVSTLKIQRTQQEDSAVYLCASRPGSEIAKNIQYFGAGTRLSVL.

This clonotype showed up many times. The J gene is TRBJ2-2, the V gene TRBV5-1; unclear D gene. This CDR3 is built from 16 residues. Germline V lookup: CDR1 SGHRS, CDR2 YFSETQ. V lost 1 base and J lost 3, with 13 bases in between. Here the CDR3 reads CASSLYSLADTGELFF. DNA for the CDR3: TGCGCCAGCAGCTTGTACAGTCTCGCGGACACCGGGGAGCTGTTTTTT.

The gene calls are TRBV20-1 and TRBJ2-1; 10 bases line up with TRBD2. CDR3 length equals 15 residues. V lost 3 bases, J lost 6 bases, and 8 bases stayed unmatched. Germline CDR1 and CDR2: DFQATT and SNEGSKA (reference sequence). The CDR3 nucleotides read TGCAGTGCTAGGGATCTAGCGGGAGTCCGCAATGAGCAGTTCTTC. This encodes CSARDLAGVRNEQFF.

As regards this clonotype: A much larger clone lies a single base off, so this may be a read error. In this CDR3 the conserved last residue, phenylalanine or tryptophan, is missing, so a read error is likely. The rearrangement links TRBV6-1 to TRBJ1-2, with D perhaps TRBD1 (5 bases). Trimming stripped 8 bases from V and 3 bases from J, with 13 bases between. The CDR3 runs to 13 residues. Germline CDR1 reads MNHNS; CDR2 reads SASEGT. The CDR3 loop is CASFDGGYYGYTC. The DNA of the CDR3 is TGTGCCAGCTTCGATGGGGGATACTATGGCTACACCTGC.

The chain couples TRBV7-2 to TRBJ2-1; D possibly corresponds to TRBD1 (6 bases). Germline loops: CDR1 SGHTA, CDR2 FQGNSA. The CDR3 runs 12 residues. Trimming took 5 bases from V and 15 from J, leaving 17 bases between them. CDR3 protein: CASSHTPGDWFF. In DNA, the CDR3 is TGTGCCAGCAGCCATACTCCAGGGGATTGGTTCTTC.

V and J are TRBV12-3 or TRBV12-4 and TRBJ2-7, with 10 bases that match TRBD2. J lost 3 bases, V lost 6 bases, and 5 bases had no gene match. The CDR3 is 14 amino acids. In DNA, the CDR3 is TGTGCCAGCAGCCGCCTAGCGGGAGACTACGAGCAGTACTTC. Amino acids: CASSRLAGDYEQYF.

This clonotype was observed a handful of times. The chain carries TRBV6-1 and TRBJ2-3; D is tentatively TRBD1 or TRBD2 (6 bases each). Germline CDR1 is MNHNS and CDR2 is SASEGT. Deletions cut 6 bases from V and 1 base from J, with 11 bases between. This CDR3 region has 14 residues. CDR3 amino acids: CASSARGRTDTQYF. The CDR3 bases are TGTGCCAGCAGCGCCCGGGGGCGCACAGATACGCAGTATTTT.

J is TRBJ1-5 and V is TRBV3-1, with 7 positions matching TRBD1. From germline, CDR1 is LGHDT and CDR2 YNNKEL (reference sequence). This CDR3 spans 16 amino acids. The V gene end was trimmed by 4 bases and the J gene end by 2 bases; junction bases not matched to a gene: 8. CDR3 sequence reads: CASSPKRDRGNQPQHF. The CDR3 DNA follows: TGTGCCAGCAGCCCGAAACGCGACAGGGGCAATCAGCCCCAGCATTTT. Full variable domain (remainder filled in from reference TRBV3-1 and TRBJ1-5): DTAVSQTPKYLVTQMGNDKSIKCEQNLGHDTMYWYKQDSKKFLKIMFSYNNKELIINETVPNRFSPKSPDKAHLNLHINSLELGDSAVYFCASSPKRDRGNQPQHFGDGTRLSIL.

This clonotype was counted between two and nine times. The chain combines TRBV9 with TRBJ2-6, with D hard to call. Trimming left V 4 bases short and J 0 bases short, with 17 bases between. Germline CDR1 and CDR2: SGDLS and YYNGEE. The CDR3 spans 18 residues. The CDR3 is CASSPQWMVYSGANVLTF. Written as DNA, the CDR3 is TGTGCCAGCAGCCCTCAGTGGATGGTATACTCTGGGGCCAACGTCCTGACTTTC.

In its sample, this clonotype was seen a few times. The chain joins TRBV7-9 to TRBJ1-4; the D is unclear. CDR1 and CDR2 (germline): SEHNR, FQNEAQ (reference sequence). This CDR3 has 13 residues. The V gene lost 5 bases and the J gene lost 3 bases, with 7 bases spanning the gap. This CDR3 reads CASSPRANEKLFF. DNA for the CDR3: TGTGCCAGCAGCCCCCGGGCTAATGAAAAACTGTTTTTT.

This clonotype was recorded at least ten times. This chain uses TRBV12-3 or TRBV12-4 with TRBJ2-7; D might be TRBD1 or TRBD2, each matching 5 bases. The germline V and J ends were trimmed by 5 bases and 4 bases, with 15 bases remaining between them. This CDR3 region has 14 residues. CDR3 nucleotides: TGTGCCAGCAGTCCCGGGACGACCGGTTACGAGCAGTACTTC. It specifies CASSPGTTGYEQYF.